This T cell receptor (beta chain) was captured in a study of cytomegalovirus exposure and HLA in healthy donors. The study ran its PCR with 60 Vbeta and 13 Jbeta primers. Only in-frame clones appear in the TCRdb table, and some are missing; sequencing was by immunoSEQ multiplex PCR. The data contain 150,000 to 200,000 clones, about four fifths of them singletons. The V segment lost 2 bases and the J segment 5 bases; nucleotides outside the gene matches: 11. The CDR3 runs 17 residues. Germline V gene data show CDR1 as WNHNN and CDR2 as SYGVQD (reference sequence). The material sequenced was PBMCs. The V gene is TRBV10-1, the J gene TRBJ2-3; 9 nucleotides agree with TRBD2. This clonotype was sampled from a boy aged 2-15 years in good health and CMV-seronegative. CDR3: CASSEVPSGTREDTQYF. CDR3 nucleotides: TGCGCCAGCAGTGAGGTCCCTAGCGGGACCCGCGAAGATACGCAGTATTTT.